This T cell receptor beta chain was retrieved from a study of T cells in women clearing cervical HPV infection (dated by TCRdb to the late 2010s). A note on the overall study: Cases were approximately 25 women with histologically confirmed HPV16-related CIN3 or worse, including a couple of invasive cancers. Five blinded duplicates per group were added as quality controls, giving about 60 samples: about 50 participants and about ten replicates. Cases had a median age of almost 35 years and controls had a median age of 38, with no significant differences in baseline characteristics. An exploratory proof-of-principle case-control study, nested within the Guanacaste HPV Natural History Study in Costa Rica, was conducted to compare TCR repertoires across cervical HPV16 outcomes. Among cases, blood sampling came a median of nearly 150 days after lesion detection, with an interquartile range of about 80 to 220 days. Blood from cases was drawn at the visit where the lesion was first identified, while blood from controls was drawn once the infection was no longer detected. In the parent cohort, roughly 10,000 women aged 18 or older were enrolled in Guanacaste, Costa Rica, during about 1992 to 1994 and were followed for roughly seven years. The 25 or so controls were women who cleared a single incident HPV16 infection within 12 months without developing precancer or cancer. Because only a few women had HLA typing data, the possibility that HLA type acted as a confounder could not be ruled out. Cases were matched to controls by age within five years and by the year the sample was collected.

On this clone: Its antigen is not yet known. The read ends 3 residues early relative to the CDR3; the germline J gene fills the gap.

The V and J ends are trimmed by 6 bases and 0 bases, leaving 14 bases between them. The CDR3 numbers 15 residues from cysteine through phenylalanine. The CDR3 was read in part: 36 bases, with the frame set at base 1. CDR1 and CDR2 are read off the germline V gene (reference sequence) as LNHDA and SQIVND. Every participant had a single incident cervical HPV16 infection, and prevalent HPV16 infections were excluded. Cervical HPV DNA was detected with MY09/MY11 PCR, and genotyping was done by dot-blot hybridization. About 15 mL of heparinized blood were centrifuged, and the buffy coat was aliquoted, frozen at -30°C, then stored at -80°C. Genomic DNA was extracted from buffy coat specimens using QIAGEN kits. The paper's findings and limits, for the study overall: Because the number of T cells in each sample was unknown, differences in richness could reflect differing T-cell content rather than repertoire biology. Because of the cross-sectional design, the study could not determine whether the associations came before infection or resulted from infection, and neither effector/memory subsets nor HPV-specific T cells were isolated. Random forest classifiers that combined richness and V gene abundances separated cases from controls with an estimated AUC of approximately 0.79. CIN3+ cases had significantly higher TCR repertoire richness than controls across sequencing depths, but evenness did not differ between the groups. TRBV6-7 relative abundance was lower in cases than in controls (roughly 0.11% versus 0.16%; Bonferroni P = 0.0008).

The immunoSEQ assay used multiplex PCR to amplify TCR beta CDR3 regions from an average of around 1,200 ng of genomic DNA per sample. To correct primer bias, the assay used a complete synthetic TCR repertoire to set an amplification baseline. The amplicons were sequenced on the Illumina platform. In the authors' own workflow: Error correction of the sequences involved clustering with frequency ratios plus a modified nearest-neighbor algorithm, after which the sequences were analyzed in the immunoSEQ Analyzer using IMGT gene definitions. TCR richness and evenness were averaged over 20 rarefaction repeats at each rarefaction depth, excluding samples with fewer sequences than the depth. V, D and J gene relative abundances were compared between groups with Wilcoxon rank sum tests, applying FDR correction. In the blinded duplicates, the intraclass correlation was around 96% for TCR richness and averaged about 80% across fewer than 80 gene segments. This is the immuneACCESS table as TCRdb keeps it, with only in-frame sequences that have V and J called. A part of the clones is gone; compared with another copy, unresolved V genes explain less than half, and the rest is unexplained. For V, J and clone size, that table is used; D and trimming come from the DNA. Per the sample table, the count is tens of thousands of clones. The ten top clones hold more than 5% of the sample.

Material for sequencing was blood buffy coat. This TCR was sampled from a woman between 18 and 75 years old with a cervical HPV16 infection that either progressed to CIN3+ or cleared (not recorded which). The rearranged segments are TRBV19 and TRBJ1-1; 5 matching bases give a weak D call of TRBD1. CDR3 loop: CASRSAGGVNTEAFF. CDR3 bases read: TGTGCCAGTAGGTCGGCCGGGGGGGTGAACACTGAA.